This is a list of T cell receptor beta chains from one sample in a study of blood T cell repertoires in COVID-19. Assay used: immunoSEQ multiplex PCR; TCRdb lists only in-frame clones, some missing. The sample has fewer than 150,000 clones, nearly 90% seen once. The sequencing sample was made of peripheral blood. These receptors were taken from a woman between 70 and 85 years old who had recovered from COVID-19. Both conserved end residues are part of each CDR3. The order of the fields is J gene, V gene, clone size, D gene, CDR3 DNA, CDR3 protein. The D gene is left open where the match is weak. A clone size is listed for some rows: how often the clone was seen (once, few, many), or a class if it is expanded.

TRBJ2-3	TRBV12-5	-	-	TGTGCTAGTGGTGGGGGGGATACGCAGTATTTT	CASGGGDTQYF
TRBJ2-3	TRBV9	-	-	TGTGCCAGCAGCGTAGGGGGCCCAAGTGGAGATACGCAGTATTTT	CASSVGGPSGDTQYF
TRBJ1-5	TRBV28	-	-	TGTGCCAGCAGTTTGGGAGGGCCCCAGCATTTT	CASSLGGPQHF
TRBJ1-2	TRBV9	-	TRBD1	TGTGCCAGCAGCACTCGACAGGGTATCGATGGCTACACCTTC	CASSTRQGIDGYTF
TRBJ2-7	TRBV29-1	-	-	TGCAGCGTTGTGTTAGGGCAGGGGACCTACGAGCAGTACTTC	CSVVLGQGTYEQYF
TRBJ2-1	TRBV7-2	once	TRBD1	TGTGCCAGCAGTTACCGGGACAGGGGGCGTATTGACCAGTTCTTC	CASSYRDRGRIDQFF
TRBJ2-3	TRBV7-2	-	TRBD2	TGTGCCAGCAGCAACCCGGGACTAGCGGGAGATGCGGATACGCAGTATTTT	CASSNPGLAGDADTQYF
TRBJ2-2	TRBV7-8	-	TRBD2	TGTGCCAGCAGTCTAGCGGGATCTAACACCGGGGAGCTGTTTTTT	CASSLAGSNTGELFF
TRBJ2-1	TRBV3-1/TRBV3-2	-	TRBD2	TGTGCCAGCAGCCGTGTAACTAGCGGGAGAGGGTTAGATGAGCAGTTCTTC	CASSRVTSGRGLDEQFF
TRBJ1-2	TRBV28	-	TRBD1	TGTGCCAGCAGTTCCGGGGACAGGGATGGGGAAGATGGCTACACCTTC	CASSSGDRDGEDGYTF
TRBJ1-3	TRBV30	few	-	TGTGCCTGGATGCCAGGGGCTTCTGGAAACACCATATATTTT	CAWMPGASGNTIYF
TRBJ2-3	TRBV25-1	once	-	TGTGCCAGCAGTGAATGGAGGGGAAGCGGCACAGATACGCAGTATTTT	CASSEWRGSGTDTQYF
TRBJ2-1	TRBV27	-	-	TGTGCCAGCAGTTTCGGACAGTACAATGAGCAGTTCTTC	CASSFGQYNEQFF
TRBJ2-7	TRBV18	-	TRBD2	TGTGCCAGCTCACCGGGGGGAGCGGGAGGGCCGTACGAGCAGTACTTC	CASSPGGAGGPYEQYF
TRBJ1-3	TRBV30	-	-	TGTGCCTGGAGAACGACTAAACCTGGAAACACCATATATTTT	CAWRTTKPGNTIYF
TRBJ2-3	TRBV2	-	TRBD2	TGTGCCAGCAGGGGCGGGAGGGCCGGTGATACGCAGTATTTT	CASRGGRAGDTQYF
TRBJ2-1	TRBV19	-	-	TGTGCCAGTAGTAGGTCCTTCTCTAGCTCCTACAATGAGCAGTTCTTC	CASSRSFSSSYNEQFF
TRBJ1-5	TRBV6-6	-	TRBD1	TGTGCCAGCAGTCTTCAGGGGGGCTTTCAGCCCCAGCATTTT	CASSLQGGFQPQHF
TRBJ2-4	TRBV18	-	TRBD2	TGTGCCAGCTCACCACGCGAAGGGCTAGCGGGGGCACCGGAAAACATTCAGTACTTC	CASSPREGLAGAPENIQYF
TRBJ1-2	TRBV30	-	-	TGTGCCTGGAGTGATGACTCCATGGGGCTTGGCTACACCTTC	CAWSDDSMGLGYTF
TRBJ1-1	TRBV19	-	-	TGTGCCAGTAGTATACTCGCTGAAGCTTTCTTT	CASSILAEAFF
TRBJ1-1	TRBV6-6	-	-	TGTGCCAGCGGGCCCCTGGGCCAAGCTTTCTTT	CASGPLGQAFF
TRBJ2-5	TRBV25-1	once	TRBD2	TGTGCCAGCAGTGGGGGACTAGCGGGGGCTGATGAGACCCAGTACTTC	CASSGGLAGADETQYF
TRBJ1-1	TRBV29-1	-	TRBD1	TGCAGCGGCCACAGGGGTGGGTGGACTGAAGCTTTCTTT	CSGHRGGWTEAFF
TRBJ1-1	TRBV4-2	-	TRBD1	TGTGCCAGCAGCCAAGCCCCGGGACAGTACACTGAAGCTTTCTTT	CASSQAPGQYTEAFF
TRBJ2-3	TRBV7-3	-	-	TGTGCCAGCAGCCAGGGGTCGTCGGTGGATACGCAGTATTTT	CASSQGSSVDTQYF
TRBJ1-2	TRBV7-2	-	-	TGTGCCAGCAGCCCTCGGGGGGGCTACACCTTC	CASSPRGGYTF
TRBJ2-5	TRBV6-1	-	TRBD2	TGTGCCAGCAGTGAAAGAGGGGAGGGCCTCCAAGAGACCCAGTACTTC	CASSERGEGLQETQYF
TRBJ1-1	TRBV30	few	-	TGTGCCTGGGCAGAGGCCGCCAGCCAAGCTTTCTTT	CAWAEAASQAFF
TRBJ1-6	TRBV6-2/TRBV6-3	once	TRBD1	TGTGCCAGCAGTTTCACAGGGGGTCATTCACCCCTCCACTTT	CASSFTGGHSPLHF
TRBJ2-6	TRBV5-6	-	TRBD1	TGTGCCAGCAGCTTGTACCGGACAGGGTGGGTCAACGTCCTGACTTTC	CASSLYRTGWVNVLTF
TRBJ1-2	TRBV7-2	-	TRBD1	TGTGCCAGCAGCTTAGTTGGGACAGTGAATAACTATGGCTACACCTTC	CASSLVGTVNNYGYTF
TRBJ1-2	TRBV27	-	TRBD1	TGTGCCAGCAGGGACCAGGGGGCAAAAGGCTATGGCTACACCTTC	CASRDQGAKGYGYTF
TRBJ2-7	TRBV6-6	-	TRBD2	TGTGCCAGCAGTCAGACTAGCGGGAGGACCCCCGGCGGCTCCTACGAGCAGTACTTC	CASSQTSGRTPGGSYEQYF
TRBJ2-1	TRBV20-1	-	TRBD1	TGCAGCTTACAGGGGGCGAATGAGCAGTTCTTC	CSLQGANEQFF
TRBJ2-7	TRBV5-6	-	-	TGTGCCAGCAGAGATGACAGTTACGAGCAGTACTTC	CASRDDSYEQYF
TRBJ2-1	TRBV7-2	-	TRBD1	TGTGCCAGCAGCTTGGACAGGGGTGCCTACAATGAGCAGTTCTTC	CASSLDRGAYNEQFF
TRBJ1-1	TRBV10-1	-	TRBD1	TGCGCCAGCAGTGAGGCGGCGGACAGGGCGGGTCGGAACACTGAAGCTTTCTTT	CASSEAADRAGRNTEAFF
TRBJ2-1	TRBV5-6	-	-	TGTGCCAGCAGCTTTCTGGGGGCGGGGGACAATGAGCAGTTCTTC	CASSFLGAGDNEQFF
TRBJ1-1	TRBV28	-	TRBD1	TGTGCCAGCCGCTGGACTCAGGGGGCTCGGAACACTGAAGCTTTCTTT	CASRWTQGARNTEAFF
TRBJ2-3	TRBV9	-	-	TGTGCCAGCAGCGTAGGAGCGGTCCTCACAGATACGCAGTATTTT	CASSVGAVLTDTQYF
TRBJ1-5	TRBV4-2	-	-	TGTGCCAGCAGCCGGGGGGAGGATGGCAATCAGCCCCAGCATTTT	CASSRGEDGNQPQHF
TRBJ1-1	TRBV7-3	-	-	TGTGCCAGCAGCTTCCGGGATGGGACTGAAGCTTTCTTT	CASSFRDGTEAFF
TRBJ2-4	TRBV2	-	-	TGTGCCAGCAGTGTTCTAGCGCCTCTGTCCAAAAACATTCAGTACTTC	CASSVLAPLSKNIQYF
TRBJ1-1	TRBV9	-	TRBD1	TGTGCCAGCAGCCCCCGGACGACAGGGCCTGAAGCTTTCTTT	CASSPRTTGPEAFF
TRBJ1-5	TRBV12-3/TRBV12-4	-	-	TGTGCCAGCAGTTCAGACGACAGTCAGCCCCAGCATTTT	CASSSDDSQPQHF
TRBJ2-3	TRBV18	-	-	TGTGCCAGCTCACCACCGGCGCGGGATACGCAGTATTTT	CASSPPARDTQYF